These T cell receptor beta chains were read from a single sample in a study of blood T cells in healthy people across ages. TCRdb re-called the 5' RACE reads with MiXCR, one entry per CDR3 protein. The data show over 1.5 million distinct CDR3 sequences, about 50% seen once. The sequenced sample consisted of blood. The receptors come from a woman aged 40 to 50 in good health. Each CDR3 is given with its conserved first and last residue.

J | V | CDR3
TRBJ2-3 | TRBV9 | CASSVDWVYTDTQYF
TRBJ2-3 | TRBV4-2 | CASSQGPGKDTQYF
TRBJ1-5 | TRBV28 | CASSFHTGSNQPQHF
TRBJ2-6 | TRBV5-1 | CASRSQVQTAYSGANVLTF
TRBJ2-4 | TRBV12-3/TRBV12-4 | CASSLTGGGKNIQYF
TRBJ2-5 | TRBV5-1 | CASSLGYRAETQYF
TRBJ2-3 | TRBV24-1 | CATMGQGGADTQYF
TRBJ1-2 | TRBV25-1 | CASSEPSQGIHGYTF
TRBJ1-6 | TRBV6-6 | CASTPVLGSYNSPLHF
TRBJ1-6 | TRBV3-1 | CASSRVDSPLHF
TRBJ2-5 | TRBV11-2 | CASSLVPSGPQETQYF
TRBJ2-3 | TRBV24-1 | CATSDLTRDRGETDTQYF
TRBJ2-1 | TRBV15 | CATSRVVGGGLYSSYNEQFF
TRBJ2-5 | TRBV6-2/TRBV6-3 | CASSKPTGLLETQYF
TRBJ2-2 | TRBV4-3 | CASRQEVGSGTGELFF
TRBJ2-5 | TRBV11-2 | CASSFGGQGIRQETQYF
TRBJ1-5 | TRBV4-1 | CASSQANGYNQPQHF
NA | TRBV18 | CASSPKTNSETQYF
TRBJ2-4 | TRBV20-1 | CSARVLKAGPKNIQYF
TRBJ2-1 | TRBV2 | CASSYRGGQFF
TRBJ2-5 | TRBV10-3 | CAISGTGGPETQYF
TRBJ2-2 | TRBV6-6 | CASTYSANTGELFF
TRBJ1-2 | TRBV7-2 | CASSNSRKAYGYTF
TRBJ1-5 | TRBV7-2 | CASSSDSFQPQHF
TRBJ2-5 | TRBV5-8 | CASSSGGGKQETQYF
TRBJ2-7 | TRBV3-1 | CASSQNGGNEQYF
TRBJ2-5 | TRBV12-3/TRBV12-4 | CASSLNPAGTPFETQYF
TRBJ2-4 | TRBV4-1 | CASSQAMGVRKNIQYF
TRBJ2-1 | TRBV7-9 | CASSGTGGRQFF
TRBJ2-3 | TRBV20-1 | CSAPKGLAGTDTQYF
TRBJ2-7 | TRBV27 | CASSLLGQGNYEQYF
TRBJ2-1 | TRBV6-2/TRBV6-3 | CASNLGSANEQFF
TRBJ1-6 | TRBV20-1 | CSASSQEYSPLHF
TRBJ2-5 | TRBV10-3 | CAISDPELETQYF
TRBJ2-7 | TRBV7-2 | CASSLGPLSRTATYEQYF
TRBJ1-4 | TRBV6-5 | CASSYLGPTNEKLFF
NA | TRBV20-1 | CSARGGERDIQYF
TRBJ1-4 | TRBV29-1 | CSVFGQGTREKLFF
TRBJ2-7 | TRBV28 | CASNGWTSYEQYF
TRBJ2-7 | TRBV20-1 | CSASGLASEQYF
TRBJ2-1 | TRBV20-1 | CSARVTSGGAYNEQFF
TRBJ2-3 | TRBV12-3/TRBV12-4 | CASAGQGAGADTEYF
TRBJ1-2 | TRBV29-1 | CSVLGEAYGYTF
TRBJ1-1 | TRBV12-3/TRBV12-4 | CASRPGASRTEAFF
TRBJ2-3 | TRBV9 | CASSVGGHAQDTQYF
TRBJ2-1 | TRBV5-5 | CASSVDPFNEQFF
TRBJ1-2 | TRBV7-2 | CASSPGQPGFYGYTF
TRBJ2-1 | TRBV4-2 | CASSQEVAGGQNNEQFF
NA | TRBV6-6 | CASSSGHSNSETQYF
TRBJ1-1 | TRBV6-5 | CASSYSIARSTEAFF
TRBJ2-3 | TRBV28 | CASKEDREPFSTDTQYF
TRBJ1-6 | TRBV6-2/TRBV6-3 | CASSYSTGEYAPLHF
TRBJ2-6 | TRBV18 | CASSPNLGQGARKSGANVLTF
TRBJ2-5 | TRBV5-1 | CASSFGLPAETQYF
NA | TRBV4-2 | CASTPTVGTSDYNEQYF
TRBJ2-7 | TRBV27 | CASKGWGAPAYEQYF
TRBJ1-2 | TRBV2 | CASVGGRDYGYTF
TRBJ2-1 | TRBV4-3 | CASSLLILNEQFF
TRBJ2-5 | TRBV29-1 | CSVELVRGIETQYF